A selection of T cell receptor beta chains follows, all from one sample in a study of T-cell memory formation after mild COVID-19. A single record per CDR3 protein comes from TCRdb applying MiXCR to the 5' RACE reads. In the table there are approximately 340,000 distinct CDR3 sequences, more than 15% of which are singletons. Input material: PBMCs or a T cell subset sorted from them (not recorded which). Receptor source: a man aged 18 to 30 who had mild COVID-19 (a few samples of this study predate the infection). Cell type and time point are not known. The CDR3 runs from the conserved cysteine through the conserved F or W. The D gene is left open where the match is weak. The size entry is marked missing in some rows and otherwise reads once, few, many or a size class.

j_call v_call clone_size d_call cdr3_nt cdr3_aa
TRBJ1-5 TRBV18 many NA TGTGCCAGCTCACCAATAAAACATCCGGGGCAGCCCCAGCATTTT CASSPIKHPGQPQHF
TRBJ2-1 TRBV7-3 many NA TGTGCCAGCAGCTCGGACTCAAGCTCCTACAATGAGCAGTTCTTC CASSSDSSSYNEQFF
TRBJ2-1 TRBV4-2 few TRBD2 TGTGCCAGCAGCCAGTCTGGGGGGGGTCACAATGAGCAGTTCTTC CASSQSGGGHNEQFF
TRBJ2-5 TRBV28 many TRBD2 TGTGCCAGCAGTTTGGGGGCGCCGGGACTAGCGGGGGCTTACCTCCAAGAGACCCAGTACTTC CASSLGAPGLAGAYLQETQYF
TRBJ2-3 TRBV27 few NA TGTGCCAGCTGCTCACTTACAGGGCTCGCGGGCACAGATACGCAGTATTTT CASCSLTGLAGTDTQYF
TRBJ2-1 TRBV19 few TRBD2 TGTGCCAGTAGTTGGACTAGCGGGAGGGATGAGCAGTTCTTC CASSWTSGRDEQFF
TRBJ2-1 TRBV6-4 NA NA TGTGCCAGCAGTGTAGGACCAAGCTCCTACAATGAGCAGTTCTTC CASSVGPSSYNEQFF
TRBJ2-7 TRBV7-2 few TRBD2 TGTGCCAGCAGCTTAGAGATGACTAGCACAGAGCAGTACTTC CASSLEMTSTEQYF
TRBJ2-5 TRBV9 NA TRBD2 TGTGCCAGCAGCGAGGGCGGGGGTCGGCAAGAGACCCAGTACTTC CASSEGGGRQETQYF
TRBJ1-1 TRBV7-9 once NA TGTGCCACTGCAGACAGGATGGCTTTCTTT CATADRMAFF
TRBJ1-1 TRBV20-1 few TRBD1 TGCAGTGCTAGAGATTCACAGGGGAGGACTGAAGCTTTCTTT CSARDSQGRTEAFF
TRBJ1-2 TRBV28 NA NA TGTGCCAGCAGGGTACGGTTACGTGGCTACACCTTC CASRVRLRGYTF
TRBJ1-5 TRBV19 once NA TGTGCCAGTATAGGTCCAGGCCAGCCCCAGCATTTT CASIGPGQPQHF
TRBJ1-6 TRBV4-1 few TRBD1 TGCGCCAGCAGCCAAGAACAGGGGAATTGGGGATCACCCCTCCACTTT CASSQEQGNWGSPLHF
TRBJ1-5 TRBV12-3/TRBV12-4 NA NA TGTGCCAGCAGTTTAGAATTCAAAAGACCCCAGCATTTT CASSLEFKRPQHF
TRBJ2-2 TRBV12-3/TRBV12-4 many NA TGTGCCAGCAGTTTAGTCCCCCCCGGGGAGCTGTTTTTT CASSLVPPGELFF
TRBJ2-2 TRBV27 NA NA TGTGCCAGCAGTTTCCAGGCAACCGGGGAGCTGTTTTTT CASSFQATGELFF
TRBJ2-2 TRBV3-1 few TRBD1 TGTGCCAGCAGCCAATCATGGATAGGGGGCCAGGACACCGGGGAGCTGTTTTTT CASSQSWIGGQDTGELFF
TRBJ2-1 TRBV6-6 few NA TGTGCCAGCACCCTCCGCCGGGGAACGGGCAATGAGCAGTTCTTC CASTLRRGTGNEQFF
TRBJ1-5 TRBV4-1 few NA TGCGCCAGCAGCCAAGTGGTCAGGACTAGCAATCAGCCCCAGCATTTT CASSQVVRTSNQPQHF
TRBJ2-5 TRBV7-3 NA NA TGTGCCAGCCGGGGTTGGCGTCCTGAGACCCAGTACTTC CASRGWRPETQYF
TRBJ2-1 TRBV3-1 NA TRBD2 TGTGCCAGCAGCCAAGTCCTAGCGGGAGATGAGCAGTTCTTC CASSQVLAGDEQFF
TRBJ1-5 TRBV29-1 NA NA TGCAGCGTGTTGCCGGGAGCTGGGCAGCCCCAGCATTTT CSVLPGAGQPQHF
TRBJ2-2 TRBV3-1 NA TRBD1 TGTGCCAGCAGCCAACGAGGGACAGGGTGGCCCGGGGAGCTGTTTTTT CASSQRGTGWPGELFF
TRBJ1-5 TRBV4-1 many NA TGCGCCAGCAGCCAATGGACAGATAGAGGCGATCAGCCCCAGCATTTT CASSQWTDRGDQPQHF
TRBJ2-5 TRBV7-2 few NA TGTGCCAGCCTCCGGTGGGGCCAAGAGACCCAGTACTTC CASLRWGQETQYF
TRBJ1-1 TRBV14 NA TRBD1 TGTGCCAGCAGCCAAGATTGGGGACAGGGGAACACTGAAGCTTTCTTT CASSQDWGQGNTEAFF
TRBJ1-6 TRBV7-6 few NA TGTGCCAGCAGCCAGCAAGGGAGGAATTCACCCCTCCACTTT CASSQQGRNSPLHF
TRBJ1-1 TRBV4-3 NA NA TGCGCCAGCACCCCCGGGGGATTCGGCGACACTGAAGCTTTCTTT CASTPGGFGDTEAFF
TRBJ2-1 TRBV29-1 few TRBD1 TGCAGCGTCGCGGACAGGCCCTACAATGAGCAGTTCTTC CSVADRPYNEQFF
TRBJ2-7 TRBV29-1 NA NA TGCAGCGTTGAAGAACCCAGGGAAAGCCACTACGAGCAGTACTTC CSVEEPRESHYEQYF
TRBJ1-2 TRBV6-5 NA NA TGTGCCAGCAGTTCCACCGGGTCCTTGTATGGCTACACCTTC CASSSTGSLYGYTF
TRBJ1-1 TRBV5-1 NA NA TGCGCCAGCAGCTTGGTAGCCAGACCGAACACTGAAGCTTTCTTT CASSLVARPNTEAFF
TRBJ2-1 TRBV20-1 NA NA TGCAGTGGCGCGATCACCTACAATGAGCAGTTCTTC CSGAITYNEQFF
TRBJ1-6 TRBV6-5 NA TRBD1 TGTGCCAGCAGGCTCAGACAGGGGACACCCCTCCACTTT CASRLRQGTPLHF
TRBJ1-6 TRBV20-1 NA NA TGCAGTGTCGAATCCGGGGCGGGTTCACCCCTCCACTTT CSVESGAGSPLHF
TRBJ1-2 TRBV20-1 NA NA TGCAGTGCTCGGAAACAAGTTGAGTATGGCTACACCTTC CSARKQVEYGYTF
TRBJ2-2 TRBV12-3/TRBV12-4 NA TRBD2 TGTGCCAGCATCATGGGTCGGCTCGGGGGGATCGGGGAGCTGTTTTTT CASIMGRLGGIGELFF
TRBJ2-5 TRBV11-3 NA NA TGTGCCAGCAGCCGAGCAGGGGAGGACCAAGAGACCCAGTACTTC CASSRAGEDQETQYF
TRBJ2-7 TRBV12-3/TRBV12-4 NA NA TGTGCCAGCAGTTTTGGGGGAGGCTCCTTCTACGAGCAGTACTTC CASSFGGGSFYEQYF
TRBJ1-5 TRBV6-6 few NA TGTGCCAGTTATAAGGACCGGAATCAGCCCCAGCATTTT CASYKDRNQPQHF
TRBJ1-5 TRBV12-3/TRBV12-4 NA NA TGTGCCAGCAGTTTTGGGCAGCACCATCAGCCCCAGCATTTT CASSFGQHHQPQHF
TRBJ2-6 TRBV5-5 few NA TGTGCCAGCAGTGGGAGGACGGGGTCTGGGGCCAACGTCCTGACTTTC CASSGRTGSGANVLTF
TRBJ2-3 TRBV7-2 NA TRBD2 TGTGCCAGCAGCTCGGGGGGGGGCGAAGGTACGCAGTATTTT CASSSGGGEGTQYF
TRBJ2-3 TRBV6-2/TRBV6-3 NA NA TGTGCCAGCAGGGCCAGGAGCACAGATACGCAGTATTTT CASRARSTDTQYF
TRBJ2-7 TRBV14 NA NA TGTGCCAGCAGCCAACCCGACACGACCTACGAGCAGTACTTC CASSQPDTTYEQYF
TRBJ1-1 TRBV7-9 once TRBD1 TGTGCCAGCAGCACCTCAGGGGGATTCTCTGAAGCTTTCTTT CASSTSGGFSEAFF
TRBJ2-4 TRBV15 NA NA TGTGCCACCAGCGAAGGGTCGGGATTTAATATTCAGTACTTC CATSEGSGFNIQYF
TRBJ1-1 TRBV18 NA NA TGTGCCAGCTCACCCCCCGGGCAGCGGAACACTGAAGCTTTCTTT CASSPPGQRNTEAFF
TRBJ2-5 TRBV24-1 NA TRBD1 TGTGCCACCTCGGTCCAGGGACAGGGGTCCGAGACCCAGTACTTC CATSVQGQGSETQYF
TRBJ2-2 TRBV11-2 many NA TGTGCCAGCAGCTTAGATACAGCGAACACCGGGGAGCTGTTTTTT CASSLDTANTGELFF
TRBJ2-1 TRBV24-1 NA NA TGTGCCACCAGTGATGTCGACAGAGTTGAGCAGTTCTTC CATSDVDRVEQFF
TRBJ2-7 TRBV9 few TRBD1 TGTGCCAGCAGCTACCGGGACAGGGATATCGACGAGCAGTACTTC CASSYRDRDIDEQYF
TRBJ2-3 TRBV3-2 few NA TGTGCCAGCAGCCAAGAAATTAGCGGGGGCTCGGTGCATACGCAGTATTTT CASSQEISGGSVHTQYF
TRBJ2-1 TRBV5-1 few TRBD2 TGCGCCAGCAGCTTGGTCTCTAGCGGGGGACGAAACAATGAGCAGTTCTTC CASSLVSSGGRNNEQFF
TRBJ1-2 TRBV6-6 NA NA TGTGCCAGCAGTTACTCCCTACAGGAAAGCTACACCTTC CASSYSLQESYTF
TRBJ1-1 TRBV29-1 few NA TGCAGCGTTAATTGGGGGTGGGGCACTGAAGCTTTCTTT CSVNWGWGTEAFF
TRBJ1-1 TRBV10-3 many NA TGTGCCATCAACCATGGTAGGGGGACTGAAGCTTTCTTT CAINHGRGTEAFF
TRBJ2-7 TRBV25-1 NA NA TGTGCCAGCAGTGATCCGGGGTCGTATGAGCAGTACTTC CASSDPGSYEQYF